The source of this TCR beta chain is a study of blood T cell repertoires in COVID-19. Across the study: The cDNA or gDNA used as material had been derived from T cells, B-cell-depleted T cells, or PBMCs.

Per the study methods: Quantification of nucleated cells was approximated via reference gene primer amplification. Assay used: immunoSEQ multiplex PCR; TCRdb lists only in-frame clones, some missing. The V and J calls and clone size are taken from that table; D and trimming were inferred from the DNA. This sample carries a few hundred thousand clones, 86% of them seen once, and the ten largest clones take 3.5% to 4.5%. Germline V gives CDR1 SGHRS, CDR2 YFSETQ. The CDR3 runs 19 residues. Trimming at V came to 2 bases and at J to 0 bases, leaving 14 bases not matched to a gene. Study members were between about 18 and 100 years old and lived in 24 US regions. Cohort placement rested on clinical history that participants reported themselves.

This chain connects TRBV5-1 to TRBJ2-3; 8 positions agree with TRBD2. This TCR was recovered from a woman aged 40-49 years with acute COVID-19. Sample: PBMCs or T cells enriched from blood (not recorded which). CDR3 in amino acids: CASSFGLLWSSGSTDTQYF. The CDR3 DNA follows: TGCGCCAGCAGCTTCGGATTGCTGTGGTCTAGCGGGAGCACAGATACGCAGTATTTT.